Presented here are 4 T cell receptor beta chains from one specimen sequenced in a study of blood T cells in healthy people across ages (dated by TCRdb to the mid-2010s). To prepare the library, 5' RACE was applied. The instrument was an Illumina HiSeq 2500. A second roughly 6 to 11 cycle PCR used a sample-barcoded 5' primer and a J-beta primer mix. TCRdb applied fastp at Q25 and MiXCR to the public reads, then kept only in-frame beta chains. Here each entry gathers all rows of one CDR3 protein and keeps the most common genes and DNA. The sample yields under 2 million distinct CDR3 sequences; roughly 30% were counted once. 11% of the sample rests with the top ten. The sample consisted of blood. These receptors all come from a woman in her twenties or thirties in good health.

This chain uses TRBV5-1 with TRBJ2-1; D may be TRBD1 or TRBD2 (7 bases each). Looked up from germline, CDR1 is SGHRS and CDR2 is YFSETQ. Trimming cost V 0 bases and J 10 bases, with 17 bases left between them. The CDR3 is 15 residues long. The CDR3 region is CASSLVQQGGGEQFF. The CDR3 DNA reads as TGCGCCAGCAGCTTGGTTCAGCAGGGGGGAGGGGAGCAGTTCTTC.

This clonotype came up a few times. V usage is TRBV6-2 or TRBV6-3 and J usage is TRBJ2-1, with no clear D. The CDR3 is 12 residues long. The V end lost 5 bases, the J end lost 10 bases, and 12 bases lay between the germline ends. The germline gives CDR1 MNHEY, CDR2 SVGEGT. CDR3 DNA sequence: TGTGCCAGCAGTAACTGGAGTATGGAGCAGTTCTTC. It is translated as CASSNWSMEQFF.

The chain uses TRBV29-1 and TRBJ2-3; 11 bases are a match to TRBD1. Trimming cost V 1 base and J 2 bases; bases outside gene matches: 23. This CDR3 contains 22 residues. Germline values: CDR1 SQVTM, CDR2 ANQGSEA. The DNA for the CDR3 is TGCAGCGTTGAAGCCTGGACAGGGGGCGCCCGGATTTCCCGGACTCCCACAGATACGCAGTATTTT. Its translation: CSVEAWTGGARISRTPTDTQYF.

This clonotype turned up a few times. The genes are TRBV20-1 and TRBJ2-7, with 10 bases aligning to TRBD2. The CDR3 is made up of 16 amino acids. V shed 1 base, J shed 3 bases, and the junction held 9 bases outside the gene matches. Germline CDR1 and CDR2: DFQATT and SNEGSKA (reference sequence). The CDR3 sequence: CSARGALAGVIYEQYF. CDR3 nucleotides: TGCAGTGCTAGAGGGGCCCTAGCGGGGGTTATCTACGAGCAGTACTTC.